This record concerns one T cell receptor beta chain sequence. The cohort comprised adults aged about 18 to 100 years residing in some 24 US areas. Participants' own reports of clinical history determined their cohort assignment. This sample is part of a study of blood T cell repertoires in COVID-19. Turning to the study itself: Samples taken during acute and convalescent COVID-19 were collected in the United States, Italy and Spain.

Germline V gene sequence: CDR1 SGHRS, CDR2 YFSETQ. The V end was cut by 0 bases, the J end by 7 bases, with 10 bases between. The CDR3 totals 13 residues. In the original workflow: By means of reference gene primer amplification, nucleated cell counts were estimated. TCRdb keeps only in-frame clones here, not all; method: immunoSEQ multiplex PCR. V and J calls and clone size are as listed in that table; D and trimming were resolved from the DNA. The sample has around 250,000 clones, roughly 86% seen once. Sequenced: PBMCs or T cells enriched from blood (not recorded which). The chain carries TRBV5-1 and TRBJ1-2; D is undetermined. This TCR was recovered from a woman between 45 and 65 years old who had recovered from COVID-19. The CDR3 DNA follows: TGCGCCAGCAGCTTGGTGGCGGGATCTGGCTACACCTTC. It is translated as CASSLVAGSGYTF.